This T cell receptor (beta chain) stems from a study of shared clonotypes between healthy human individuals. About the research overall: CD4 naive and memory got three plates each, CD8 naive two, CD8 memory one. Overall study results and limits: Naive subsets typically showed greater estimated richness than memory subsets.

The CDR3 has 14 residues. Per the germline V gene, CDR1 is MNHNS and CDR2 is SASEGT. V dropped 6 bases and J dropped 10 bases, with 21 bases sitting between them. Of note for this clone: Its antigen is as yet unknown.

The table came from immunoSEQ multiplex PCR; TCRdb's copy has only in-frame clones and leaves some out. The table records millions of clones, approximately 95% of them present only once. Sample: naive CD4+ T cells from PBMCs. Described subset: CD45RA+ positively selected. The rearrangement links TRBV6-1 to TRBJ1-1; D is unresolved. This receptor was taken from a man between 18 and 35 years old in good health. Some clones in this sample may be carry-over from other donors' samples. CDR3 sequence (DNA): TGTGCCAGCAGGCTCCGGGTCTCCCCAGGCGGAGCTTTCTTT. Encoded protein: CASRLRVSPGGAFF.